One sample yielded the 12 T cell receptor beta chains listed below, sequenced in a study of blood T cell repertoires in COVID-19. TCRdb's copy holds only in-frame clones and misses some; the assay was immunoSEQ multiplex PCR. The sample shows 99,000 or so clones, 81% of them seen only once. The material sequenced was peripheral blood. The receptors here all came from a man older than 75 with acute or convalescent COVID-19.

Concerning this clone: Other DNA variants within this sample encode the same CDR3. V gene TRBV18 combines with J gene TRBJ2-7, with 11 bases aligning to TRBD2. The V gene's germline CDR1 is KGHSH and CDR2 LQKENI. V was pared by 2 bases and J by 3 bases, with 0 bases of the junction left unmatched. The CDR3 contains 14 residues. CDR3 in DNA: TGTGCCAGCTCACCAACTAGCGGGAGCTACGAGCAGTACTTC. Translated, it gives CASSPTSGSYEQYF.

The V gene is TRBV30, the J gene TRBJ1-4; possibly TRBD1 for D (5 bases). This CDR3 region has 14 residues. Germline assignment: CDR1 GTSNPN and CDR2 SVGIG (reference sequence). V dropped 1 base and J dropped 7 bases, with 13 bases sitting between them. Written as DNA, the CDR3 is TGTGCCTGGAGTGGCAGGGTGACTCGTGAAAAACTGTTTTTT. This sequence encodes CAWSGRVTREKLFF. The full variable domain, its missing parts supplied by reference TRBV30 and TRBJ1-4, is SQTIHQWPATLVQPVGSPLSLECTVEGTSNPNLYWYRQAAGRGLQLLFYSVGIGQISSEVPQNLSASRPQDRQFILSSKKLLLSDSGFYLCAWSGRVTREKLFFGSGTQLSVL.

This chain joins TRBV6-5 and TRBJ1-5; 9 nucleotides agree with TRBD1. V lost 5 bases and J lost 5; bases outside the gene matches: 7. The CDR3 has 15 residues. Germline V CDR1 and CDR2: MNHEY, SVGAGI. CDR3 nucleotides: TGTGCCAGCAGTACAGGGGGCGCGGGCTATCAGCCCCAGCATTTT. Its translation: CASSTGGAGYQPQHF.

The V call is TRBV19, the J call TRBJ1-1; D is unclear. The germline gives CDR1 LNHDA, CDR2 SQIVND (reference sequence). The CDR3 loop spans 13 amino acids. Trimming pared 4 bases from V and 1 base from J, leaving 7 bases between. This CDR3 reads CASSRTQNTEAFF. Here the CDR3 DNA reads TGTGCCAGTAGTAGGACTCAGAACACTGAAGCTTTCTTT.

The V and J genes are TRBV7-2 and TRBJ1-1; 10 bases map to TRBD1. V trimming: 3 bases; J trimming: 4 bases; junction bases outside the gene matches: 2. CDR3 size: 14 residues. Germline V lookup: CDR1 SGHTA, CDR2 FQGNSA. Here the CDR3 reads CASSFRTGGTEAFF. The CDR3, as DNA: TGTGCCAGCAGCTTCCGGACAGGGGGCACTGAAGCTTTCTTT.

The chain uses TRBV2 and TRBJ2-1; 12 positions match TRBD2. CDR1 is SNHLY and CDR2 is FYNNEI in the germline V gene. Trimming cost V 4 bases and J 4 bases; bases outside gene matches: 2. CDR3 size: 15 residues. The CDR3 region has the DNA TGTGCCAGCAGTGGGACTAGCGGGATATACAATGAGCAGTTCTTC. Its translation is CASSGTSGIYNEQFF.

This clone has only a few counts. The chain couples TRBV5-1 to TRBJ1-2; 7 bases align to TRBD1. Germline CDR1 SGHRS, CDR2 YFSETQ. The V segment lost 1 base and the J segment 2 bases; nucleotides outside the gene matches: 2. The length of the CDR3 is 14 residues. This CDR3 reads CASSLPGQNYGYTF. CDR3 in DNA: TGCGCCAGCAGCTTGCCGGGACAGAACTATGGCTACACCTTC.

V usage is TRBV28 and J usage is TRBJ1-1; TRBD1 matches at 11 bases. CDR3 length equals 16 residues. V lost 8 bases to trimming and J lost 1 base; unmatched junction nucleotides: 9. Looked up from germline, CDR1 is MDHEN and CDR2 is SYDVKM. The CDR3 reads CASRVPGTGGNTEAFF. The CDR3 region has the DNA TGTGCCAGCCGGGTCCCCGGGACAGGGGGGAACACTGAAGCTTTCTTT. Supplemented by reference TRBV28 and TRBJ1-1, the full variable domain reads DVKVTQSSRYLVKRTGEKVFLECVQDMDHENMFWYRQDPGLGLRLIYFSYDVKMKEKGDIPEGYSVSREKKERFSLILESASTNQTSMYLCASRVPGTGGNTEAFFGQGTRLTVV.

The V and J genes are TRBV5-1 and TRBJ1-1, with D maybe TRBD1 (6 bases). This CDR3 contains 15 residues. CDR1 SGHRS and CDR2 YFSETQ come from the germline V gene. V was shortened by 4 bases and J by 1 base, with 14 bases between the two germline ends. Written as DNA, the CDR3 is TGCGCCAGCAGCCTTACAGGGATGGGGAACACTGAAGCTTTCTTT. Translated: CASSLTGMGNTEAFF.

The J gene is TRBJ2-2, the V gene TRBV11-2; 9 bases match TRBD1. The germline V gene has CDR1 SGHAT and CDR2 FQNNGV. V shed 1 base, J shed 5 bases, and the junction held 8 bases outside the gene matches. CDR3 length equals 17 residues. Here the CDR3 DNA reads TGTGCCAGCAGCTTAGCGGTAGGACAGGGGCGAACCGGGGAGCTGTTTTTT. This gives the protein CASSLAVGQGRTGELFF.

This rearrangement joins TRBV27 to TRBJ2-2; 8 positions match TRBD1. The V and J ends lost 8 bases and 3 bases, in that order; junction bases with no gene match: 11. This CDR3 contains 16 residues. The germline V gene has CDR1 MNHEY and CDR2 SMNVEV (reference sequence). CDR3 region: CASRTGQGRYTGELFF. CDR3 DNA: TGTGCCAGCCGGACAGGACAGGGTCGTTACACCGGGGAGCTGTTTTTT.

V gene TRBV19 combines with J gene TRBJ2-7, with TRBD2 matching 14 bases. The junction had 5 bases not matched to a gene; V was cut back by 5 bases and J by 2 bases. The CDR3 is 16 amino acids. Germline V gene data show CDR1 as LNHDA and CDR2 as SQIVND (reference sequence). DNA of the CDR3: TGTGCCAGTAGTCAACGACTAGCGGGAGGGGCCTACGAGCAGTACTTC. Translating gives CASSQRLAGGAYEQYF.